The table lists the clone carrying this T cell receptor beta chain with a few counts. Residents of 24 US areas, aged roughly 18 to 89 years, made up the participants. Participants reported their clinical history, and cohort assignment relied on those reports. A COVID-19 case was met by exposed participants within 2 weeks before study entry. These data are taken from a study of blood T cell repertoires in COVID-19. Study-level background: Acute-phase and convalescent COVID-19 samples originated in the United States, Italy and Spain.

The CDR3 consists of 13 residues. V lost 7 bases, J lost 0 bases, and 7 bases lay in between. The V gene's germline CDR1 is MNHEY and CDR2 SVGAGI. TCRdb's copy holds only in-frame clones and misses some; the assay was immunoSEQ multiplex PCR. The repertoire holds a few hundred thousand clones, with about 86% as singletons. The specimen sequenced was PBMCs or T cells enriched from blood (not recorded which). J is TRBJ1-5 and V is TRBV6-5; no clear D. The TCR comes from a young woman who had been exposed to COVID-19. CDR3 DNA sequence: TGTGCCAGCAAACACCTTAGCAATCAGCCCCAGCATTTT. This gives the protein CASKHLSNQPQHF.